The TCR beta chain under discussion was sequenced for a study of shared clonotypes between healthy human individuals. CDR1 and CDR2 (germline): SQVTM, ANQGSEA. The CDR3 loop spans 12 amino acids. V was cut by 4 bases and J by 1 base, with 2 bases left in between. Data came from immunoSEQ multiplex PCR; TCRdb stores just in-frame clones and leaves some out. The data hold 2 million to 3 million clones, with 90% to 95% observed a single time. In this sample, this clone turned up once. Other DNA sequences within the sample encode an identical CDR3. This receptor was identified in a man aged 18 to 30 in good health. Some clones in this sample may be carry-over from other donors' samples. The chain employs TRBV29-1 and TRBJ2-6; no firm D call. The specimen sequenced was naive CD4+ T cells from PBMCs. The subset here: CD45RA+ positively selected. The CDR3 loop reads CSVVSGANVLTF. CDR3 sequence (DNA): TGCAGCGTTGTATCTGGGGCCAACGTCCTGACTTTC.